A single sample gave rise to the 3 T cell receptor beta chains below, sequenced in a study of beta chain features in type 1 diabetes. Study results and caveats: TCRB CDR3s were moderately but significantly shorter in Type 1 diabetes patients in all four CD4+ subsets.

Since all of the isolated RNA was reverse transcribed, expressed TCRB transcripts were what got sequenced. The protocol was immunoSEQ multiplex PCR, while the TCRdb copy is restricted to in-frame clones and leaves out a portion. The table has 85,000 to 110,000 clones, 25% to 35% seen once. Their antigens remain unidentified. Sequenced material: central memory CD4+ T cells from blood. The receptor source for this set is a woman younger than 35 with type 1 diabetes.

This clone was recorded once. The rearrangement uses TRBV7-9 and TRBJ1-5; D uncertain. The CDR3 runs to 15 residues. Germline assignment: CDR1 SEHNR and CDR2 FQNEAQ (reference sequence). V shed 6 bases and J shed 2 bases, with 14 bases lying between them. The CDR3: CASSLEGGGNQPQHF. The CDR3 DNA reads as TGTGCCAGCAGTCTTGAAGGAGGAGGCAATCAGCCCCAGCATTTT.

This clone was seen a few times. This rearrangement joins TRBV7-3 to TRBJ1-5; 10 positions match TRBD1. This CDR3 is 15 amino acids long. The junction had 6 bases not matched to a gene; V was cut back by 3 bases and J by 7 bases. Germline CDR1 is SGHTA and CDR2 is FQGTGA. CDR3 sequence reads: CASSFGTGVGQPQHF. DNA for the CDR3: TGTGCCAGCAGCTTTGGGACAGGGGTCGGGCAGCCCCAGCATTTT.

The V call is TRBV30, the J call TRBJ1-2, with 11 bases aligning to TRBD1. This CDR3 region has 19 residues. The V and J ends lost 3 bases and 0 bases, in that order; junction bases with no gene match: 15. Looked up from germline, CDR1 is GTSNPN and CDR2 is SVGIG (reference sequence). CDR3 DNA sequence: TGTGCCTGGAGCCACCCCTTCGGGACAGGGGGATTAGCTAACTATGGCTACACCTTC. This sequence encodes CAWSHPFGTGGLANYGYTF.